These 25 T cell receptor beta chains originate from one sample sequenced in a study of post-analysis software for immune sequencing data. These receptors lack a known antigen. Overall study findings and caveats: The five TRBV segments detected at higher frequency in patients than in controls included TRBV5-6, TRBV5-1 and TRBV20-1.

Unique molecular identifiers were built into the TCR beta cDNA libraries. TCRdb ran MiXCR on the PCR reads and lists one entry per CDR3 protein. The table shows 500,000 to 600,000 distinct CDR3 sequences, with around 40% occurring only once. Specimen: blood. The receptors shown here come from a girl aged 10-17 years with multiple sclerosis.

This clonotype appeared once. This chain links TRBV29-1 with TRBJ2-7, with D hard to call. V was clipped by 3 bases and J by 1 base, with 16 bases between them. Germline loops: CDR1 SQVTM, CDR2 ANQGSEA. The CDR3 length is 15 residues. CDR3 sequence reads: CSVEFPGQDSYEQYF. The CDR3 DNA reads TGCAGCGTTGAGTTCCCGGGTCAGGATTCCTACGAGCAGTACTTC.

The J gene is TRBJ2-1, the V gene TRBV24-1; 10 positions match TRBD2. Germline CDR1 is KGHDR and CDR2 is SFDVKD. The CDR3 covers 16 residues. Unmatched junction bases numbered 10, after V lost 4 bases and J lost 8 bases. The CDR3 DNA sequence: TGTGCCACCAGTGACTCCTCTAGCGGGGGTTGGTATGAGCAGTTCTTC. Translation: CATSDSSSGGWYEQFF.

Worth noting for this clonotype: One end of the junction does not line up with germline, which may come from a read error. CDR3 protein: CRAREGYGYAF. CDR3 coding DNA: TGCAGGGCTAGGGAGGGTTACGGCTACGCCTTC. J is TRBJ1-2 and V is TRBV20-1; D remains unclear. CDR1 and CDR2 (germline): DFQATT, SNEGSKA (reference sequence). The CDR3 is made up of 11 amino acids.

In its sample, this clonotype was seen a few times. The chain recombines TRBV5-6 with TRBJ1-1; D gene ambiguous. The CDR3 has 16 residues. Germline V lookup: CDR1 SGHDT, CDR2 YYEEEE. Between the trimmed V and J ends, which lost 1 base and 0 bases, there was a span of 13 bases. The CDR3 region has the DNA TGTGCCAGCAGCTTGCCCCAGCAGCGACTGAACACTGAAGCTTTCTTT. Translation gives CASSLPQQRLNTEAFF.

This clonotype was detected a few times. The chain couples TRBV4-2 to TRBJ2-1; D gene unclear. The CDR3 has 15 residues. In germline, CDR1 is LGHNA, CDR2 YNFKEQ. The germline V and J ends were trimmed by 0 bases and 0 bases, with 6 bases remaining between them. This CDR3 reads CASSQDHGSYNEQFF. The CDR3 nucleotides read TGTGCCAGCAGCCAAGATCATGGCTCCTACAATGAGCAGTTCTTC.

In its sample, this clonotype was seen a few times. The chain carries TRBV4-1 and TRBJ2-3; possibly TRBD2 for D (7 bases). Germline CDR1 reads MGHRA; CDR2 reads YSYEKL. CDR3 length: 17 amino acids. Trimming shortened V by 4 bases and J by 1 base, and 18 bases separated the two germline ends. CDR3 in amino acids: CASSPSLGGGGTDTQYF. CDR3 DNA: TGCGCCAGCAGCCCCAGTCTGGGGGGGGGCGGCACAGATACGCAGTATTTT.

The rearrangement uses TRBV29-1 and TRBJ2-1, with D possibly matching TRBD1 (6 bases). Trimming removed 4 bases from V and 0 bases from J, with 10 bases in between. CDR3 size: 14 residues. The germline V gene encodes CDR1 SQVTM and CDR2 ANQGSEA. As DNA, the CDR3 is TGCAGCGTTGTAAGGGGGAACTCCTACAATGAGCAGTTCTTC. Protein product: CSVVRGNSYNEQFF.

This clonotype was observed a handful of times. This chain uses TRBV20-1 with TRBJ1-2; D is possibly TRBD1 (6 bases). The CDR3 contains 12 residues. CDR1 and CDR2 (germline): DFQATT, SNEGSKA (reference sequence). V dropped 1 base and J dropped 8 bases, with 11 bases sitting between them. For the CDR3, the DNA is TGCAGTGCTAGAGGGGACATGAGGGGCTACACCTTC. Translating it yields CSARGDMRGYTF.

This clonotype was counted once. The rearrangement uses TRBV7-8 and TRBJ2-1, with D possibly matching TRBD1 (6 bases). This CDR3 comprises 15 residues. The germline V gene has CDR1 SGHVS and CDR2 FQNEAQ. Trimming cost V 5 bases and J 0 bases, with 11 bases left between them. CDR3 DNA: TGTGCCAGCAGCCGGACAGTGACCTCCTACAATGAGCAGTTCTTC. Protein: CASSRTVTSYNEQFF.

This clonotype has just a few counts. The chain links TRBV5-1 to TRBJ1-4; 10 nucleotides match TRBD1. CDR1 SGHRS and CDR2 YFSETQ come from the germline V gene. The CDR3 consists of 14 residues. V was clipped by 4 bases and J by 7 bases; unmatched bases: 4. In DNA, the CDR3 is TGCGCCAGCAGCCCCGGGACAGGGGCTGAAAAACTGTTTTTT. Its translation: CASSPGTGAEKLFF.

The rearrangement links TRBV20-1 to TRBJ1-5; perhaps TRBD1 as D (5 bases). Trimming took off 6 bases at V and 0 bases at J, with 15 bases between the two ends. The V gene's germline CDR1 is DFQATT and CDR2 SNEGSKA (reference sequence). This CDR3 spans 15 amino acids. The CDR3 nucleotides read TGCAGTGCCGGGACGACGGCTATTAGCAATCAGCCCCAGCATTTT. This codes for CSAGTTAISNQPQHF.

There are many counts of this clonotype. This rearrangement joins TRBV12-3 or TRBV12-4 to TRBJ2-3; D uncertain. The V end was cut by 6 bases, the J end by 2 bases, with 3 bases between. This CDR3 spans 11 amino acids. The CDR3 region has the DNA TGTGCCAGCAGCGACACAGATACGCAGTATTTT. Residues: CASSDTDTQYF.

The rearrangement links TRBV3-1 to TRBJ1-3; D remains unclear. The CDR3 is 13 residues long. CDR1 LGHDT and CDR2 YNNKEL come from the germline V gene (reference sequence). Trimming removed 0 bases at V and 4 bases at J, with 4 bases between. CDR3 bases: TGTGCCAGCAGCCAAGACGGCGGAAACACCATATATTTT. Its translation is CASSQDGGNTIYF. The full variable domain, completed using reference TRBV3-1 and TRBJ1-3, is DTAVSQTPKYLVTQMGNDKSIKCEQNLGHDTMYWYKQDSKKFLKIMFSYNNKELIINETVPNRFSPKSPDKAHLNLHINSLELGDSAVYFCASSQDGGNTIYFGEGSWLTVV.

The chain combines TRBV27 with TRBJ2-5; 9 nucleotides agree with TRBD1. This CDR3 is 16 amino acids long. Germline V gene sequence: CDR1 MNHEY, CDR2 SMNVEV (reference sequence). Trimming removed 3 bases from V and 2 bases from J; junction bases left unmatched: 7. Here the CDR3 DNA reads TGTGCCAGCAGTTTTTTGTGGACAGGGGAGCAAGAGACCCAGTACTTC. Translation: CASSFLWTGEQETQYF.

The table lists this clonotype with a count of one. The chain combines TRBV12-3 or TRBV12-4 with TRBJ2-5, with D possibly being TRBD2 (6 bases). The CDR3 totals 11 residues. The V gene lost 2 bases and the J gene lost 11 bases, with 9 bases spanning the gap. CDR3 DNA: TGTGCCAGCAGTTTAAGGGAGGAGCAGTACTTC. It translates to CASSLREEQYF.

This chain links TRBV3-1 with TRBJ2-7; possible D gene TRBD2, 5 bases. The CDR3 is 13 residues long. Germline V CDR1 and CDR2: LGHDT, YNNKEL (reference sequence). Trimming removed 0 bases from V and 6 bases from J, with 9 bases in between. The CDR3 loop reads CASSQDLGSEQYF. As DNA, the CDR3 is TGTGCCAGCAGCCAAGATTTAGGGAGCGAGCAGTACTTC.

V usage is TRBV10-2 and J usage is TRBJ2-7, with 12 bases identical to TRBD1. Germline V gene data show CDR1 as WSHSY and CDR2 as SAAADI. This CDR3 is built from 16 residues. Trimming at V came to 6 bases and at J to 3 bases, leaving 9 bases not matched to a gene. As DNA, the CDR3 is TGCGCCAGCAGGGATACCGGGACAGGGGGCTACTACGAGCAGTACTTC. This gives the protein CASRDTGTGGYYEQYF.

The chain recombines TRBV5-1 with TRBJ1-2, with TRBD1 identical over 8 bases. CDR1 and CDR2 (germline): SGHRS, YFSETQ. The V segment lost 5 bases and the J segment 10 bases; nucleotides outside the gene matches: 4. CDR3 length: 11 residues. In DNA, the CDR3 is TGCGCCAGCAGGACAGGGGAGTTCTACACCTTC. Encoded protein: CASRTGEFYTF.

This sequence joins TRBV6-5 and TRBJ1-2; 7 positions match TRBD1. This CDR3 comprises 16 residues. Germline assignment: CDR1 MNHEY and CDR2 SVGAGI. V was pared by 4 bases and J by 1 base, with 9 bases of the junction left unmatched. The CDR3 region is CASSSAGGGHNYGYTF. DNA for the CDR3: TGTGCCAGCAGTTCAGCAGGGGGAGGCCATAACTATGGCTACACCTTC.

This clonotype was seen only a few times. DNA for the CDR3: TGCAGTGCTAGAGAACAGGGAGGCTATGGCTACACCTTC. It specifies CSAREQGGYGYTF. J is TRBJ1-2 and V is TRBV20-1; TRBD1 is a possible D gene (6 bases). Germline CDR1 is DFQATT and CDR2 is SNEGSKA (reference sequence). The CDR3 is made up of 13 amino acids. Between the trimmed V and J ends, which lost 0 bases and 4 bases, there was a span of 9 bases.

This clonotype was seen only a few times. J is TRBJ1-5 and V is TRBV12-3 or TRBV12-4, with unresolved D. The CDR3 runs to 14 residues. V lost 2 bases, J lost 2 bases, and 7 bases lay in between. CDR3 nucleotide sequence: TGTGCCAGCAGTTTAATATCTGGCAATCAGCCCCAGCATTTT. Translated, it gives CASSLISGNQPQHF.

The J gene is TRBJ2-1, the V gene TRBV5-6; D unclear. Germline CDR1 reads SGHDT; CDR2 reads YYEEEE. This CDR3 is built from 13 residues. The V gene lost 1 base and the J gene lost 4 bases, with 6 bases spanning the gap. For the CDR3, the DNA is TGTGCCAGCAGCTTGTCCAGGTACAATGAGCAGTTCTTC. Its translation: CASSLSRYNEQFF.

The rearrangement links TRBV6-6 to TRBJ2-3; 9 bases are shared with TRBD2. The CDR3 contains 17 residues. From germline, CDR1 is MNHNY and CDR2 SVGAGI (reference sequence). Germline trimming cut 5 bases from V and 4 bases from J; bases unmatched to any gene: 13. The CDR3: CASSLLHSGRSADTQYF. The DNA for the CDR3 is TGTGCCAGCAGTCTTCTCCATAGCGGGAGAAGCGCAGATACGCAGTATTTT.

This clonotype has a handful of counts. The rearrangement uses TRBV7-9 and TRBJ1-2, with a weak D call TRBD1 (5 bases). This CDR3 spans 13 amino acids. Germline V gene lookup returns CDR1 SEHNR and CDR2 FQNEAQ (reference sequence). V was clipped by 1 base and J by 2 bases, with 5 bases between them. CDR3 nucleotide sequence: TGTGCCAGCAGCTTAGGGACAAACTATGGCTACACCTTC. Translated: CASSLGTNYGYTF.

This clonotype was counted between two and nine times. The V gene is TRBV12-3 or TRBV12-4, the J gene TRBJ1-1; D not certain. Trimming pared 6 bases from V and 3 bases from J, leaving 14 bases between. CDR3 length: 14 residues. DNA for the CDR3: TGTGCCAGCAGCCCCCTAATAGGAGACACTGAAGCTTTCTTT. Residues: CASSPLIGDTEAFF.